The next 26 T cell receptor beta chains were all read from a single sample in a study of T cell repertoires in cytomegalovirus infection. TCRdb re-derived calls from the reads in MiXCR, one entry per CDR3 protein. The sample gives hundreds of thousands of distinct CDR3 sequences, 30% to 40% of which show up once; roughly an eighth is in the top ten. Sample: PBMCs. All receptors derive from a human donor in good health (CMV status not recorded). Some clones in this sample may be carry-over from other donors' samples.

This clonotype was detected once. The V and J genes are TRBV11-2 and TRBJ2-5, with D possibly TRBD2 on 6 matching bases. V was trimmed by 5 bases and J by 1 base, leaving 17 bases between them. The CDR3 has 16 amino acids. The germline CDR1 and CDR2 sequences are SGHAT and FQNNGV. The CDR3 nucleotides are TGTGCCAGCAGCCTACACCGGGACTTCTTCCAAGAGACCCAGTACTTC. Translating gives CASSLHRDFFQETQYF.

This clonotype was picked up a small number of times. V and J are TRBV5-6 and TRBJ2-5, with 10 bases fitting TRBD1. CDR1 is SGHDT and CDR2 is YYEEEE in the germline V gene. With 0 bases clipped from V and 4 bases from J, the junction kept 3 bases outside the gene matches. This CDR3 is 15 amino acids long. The CDR3 here is CASSLGQGASETQYF. The CDR3, as DNA: TGTGCCAGCAGCTTGGGACAGGGGGCGTCAGAGACCCAGTACTTC.

The chain uses TRBV7-6 and TRBJ2-1; D is uncertain. Between the trimmed V and J ends, which lost 1 base and 4 bases, there was a span of 8 bases. The germline V gene has CDR1 SGHVS and CDR2 FNYEAQ. CDR3 length equals 14 residues. CDR3 in amino acids: CASSLDRAYNEQFF. The CDR3 DNA reads as TGTGCCAGCAGCTTAGATAGGGCGTACAATGAGCAGTTCTTC.

V gene TRBV10-3 combines with J gene TRBJ1-1; TRBD1 is a possible D gene (6 bases). This CDR3 is built from 13 residues. The germline gives CDR1 ENHRY, CDR2 SYGVKD. V was cut by 6 bases and J by 1 base, with 9 bases left in between. As DNA, the CDR3 is TGTGCCATCAGCGGACAGAGGAACACTGAAGCTTTCTTT. Translation gives CAISGQRNTEAFF.

A word on this clonotype: It may be a read error: a sequence one base away is much more abundant. This chain links TRBV19 with TRBJ1-5; D is unresolved. CDR3 size: 12 residues. The V gene's germline CDR1 is LNHDA and CDR2 SQIVND (reference sequence). Trimming removed 7 bases from V and 6 bases from J, with 10 bases in between. This chain's CDR3 is CASKESTQPQHF. The CDR3 nucleotides are TGTGCCAGTAAGGAGAGTACTCAGCCCCAGCATTTT.

CDR3 region: CASSLGQGALREQYF. Here the CDR3 DNA reads TGTGCCAGCAGCCTTGGGCAGGGGGCGCTCCGCGAGCAGTACTTC. The V call is TRBV11-2, the J call TRBJ2-7; TRBD1 matches 8 bases. The CDR3 has 15 residues. V was pared by 5 bases and J by 6 bases, with 12 bases of the junction left unmatched. Germline V gene lookup returns CDR1 SGHAT and CDR2 FQNNGV.

About this clonotype: Being one base from a much bigger clone, this may be a read error. A read error is likely, as this CDR3 ends without the conserved phenylalanine or tryptophan. The rearrangement uses TRBV7-2 and TRBJ2-7; D unresolved. The V gene's germline CDR1 is SGHTA and CDR2 FQGNSA. The CDR3 is made up of 15 amino acids. The germline V and J ends were trimmed by 0 bases and 7 bases, with 16 bases remaining between them. The CDR3 reads CASSLAGSGIEEQYY. Written as DNA, the CDR3 is TGTGCCAGCAGCTTAGCCGGGTCCGGTATTGAAGAGCAGTACTAC.

The rearrangement uses TRBV29-1 and TRBJ1-3; TRBD1 agrees at 9 bases. Trimming removed 6 bases from V and 0 bases from J; junction bases left unmatched: 0. This CDR3 is built from 13 residues. CDR1 SQVTM and CDR2 ANQGSEA come from the germline V gene. CDR3 protein: CSVTGGSGNTIYF. The CDR3, as DNA: TGCAGCGTGACAGGGGGCTCTGGAAACACCATATATTTT.

The sample holds a few counts of this clonotype. Here the CDR3 DNA reads TGCAGCGTTGGGGGGCTAATGAACACTGAAGCTTTCTTT. Translation: CSVGGLMNTEAFF. This chain uses TRBV29-1 with TRBJ1-1, with D maybe TRBD1 (6 bases). Germline values: CDR1 SQVTM, CDR2 ANQGSEA. Trimming cost V 4 bases and J 0 bases, with 9 bases left between them. CDR3 size: 13 residues. The variable domain in full, with the rest retrieved from reference TRBV29-1 and TRBJ1-1, is SAVISQKPSRDICQRGTSLTIQCQVDSQVTMMFWYRQQPGQSLTLIATANQGSEATYESGFVIDKFPISRPNLTFSTLTVSNMSPEDSSIYLCSVGGLMNTEAFFGQGTRLTVV.

This clonotype was seen ten or more times. The CDR3 spells CASSVTSGGSDTQYF. The CDR3 DNA follows: TGTGCCAGCAGTGTGACTAGCGGGGGATCAGATACGCAGTATTTT. The chain is built from TRBV6-1 and TRBJ2-3, with TRBD2 matching 12 bases. Losses at the gene ends were 4 bases for V and 4 bases for J; bases not matched to a gene: 3. Germline CDR1 and CDR2: MNHNS and SASEGT. The CDR3 has 15 residues.

This clonotype showed up many times. This chain connects TRBV7-2 to TRBJ1-3, with no clear D. Trimming pared 1 base from V and 4 bases from J, leaving 11 bases between. The CDR3 has 15 amino acids. Germline CDR1 is SGHTA and CDR2 is FQGNSA. In DNA form, the CDR3 reads TGTGCCAGCAGCTTAGATGGGGTAACCGGAAACACCATATATTTT. Protein sequence: CASSLDGVTGNTIYF.

The chain combines TRBV6-1 with TRBJ1-3; D perhaps matches TRBD1 (5 bases). CDR3 size: 16 residues. The germline V and J ends were trimmed by 0 bases and 0 bases, with 9 bases remaining between them. CDR1 and CDR2 (germline): MNHNS, SASEGT. The CDR3 nucleotides read TGTGCCAGCAGTGAAGCTGAGGGGAACTCTGGAAACACCATATATTTT. This sequence encodes CASSEAEGNSGNTIYF.

This clonotype has at least ten counts. This sequence joins TRBV28 and TRBJ1-1; D uncertain. Trimming cost V 2 bases and J 11 bases, with 27 bases left between them. The CDR3 length is 17 residues. The germline gives CDR1 MDHEN, CDR2 SYDVKM. CDR3 protein: CASSLTTGEEPLSGAFF. CDR3 sequence (DNA): TGTGCCAGCAGTTTAACTACCGGGGAAGAACCCCTCTCCGGGGCTTTCTTT.

CDR3 sequence: CASSHVGEGQETQYF. CDR3 bases: TGCGCCAGCAGCCACGTGGGAGAGGGCCAAGAGACCCAGTACTTC. The rearrangement links TRBV4-3 to TRBJ2-5; D possibly corresponds to TRBD2 (5 bases). The germline V gene has CDR1 LGHNA and CDR2 YSLEER. Trimming pared 3 bases from V and 1 base from J, leaving 12 bases between. The CDR3 runs to 15 residues.

The rearrangement joins TRBV12-3 or TRBV12-4 to TRBJ2-2; D ambiguous. The CDR3 is 15 residues long. Trimming cost V 1 base and J 5 bases, with 11 bases left between them. CDR3 residues: CASSLGGKVTGELFF. CDR3 coding DNA: TGTGCCAGCAGTTTAGGGGGAAAGGTAACCGGGGAGCTGTTTTTT.

On this clonotype itself: A much larger clone differs from this one at a single base, so this may be a read error. The rearrangement links TRBV6-5 to TRBJ2-7; D perhaps matches TRBD1 (5 bases). This CDR3 contains 13 residues. The germline V gene has CDR1 MNHEY and CDR2 SVGAGI. The CDR3 nucleotides read TGTTCCAGCACCCTGACAGTATCCTACGAGCAGTACTTC. Its translation is CSSTLTVSYEQYF.

Details on this clonotype: At one of its ends the junction is not consistent with the germline gene, which may arise from a read error. The rearrangement links TRBV15 to TRBJ1-5; D gene unclear. This CDR3 comprises 11 residues. CDR1 LNHNV and CDR2 YYDKDF come from the germline V gene (reference sequence). The CDR3 is CSTSNLEPQHF. The CDR3 region has the DNA TGTTCCACCAGCAACCTGGAGCCCCAGCATTTT. Complete variable domain (other parts from reference TRBV15 and TRBJ1-5): DAMVIQNPRYQVTQFGKPVTLSCSQTLNHNVMYWYQQKSSQAPKLLFHYYDKDFNNEADTPDNFQSRRPNTSFCFLDIRSPGLGDTAMYLCSTSNLEPQHFGDGTRLSIL.

The V gene is TRBV4-3, the J gene TRBJ1-1; possibly TRBD1 for D (6 bases). V was pared by 2 bases and J by 4 bases, with 11 bases between. Germline CDR1 reads LGHNA; CDR2 reads YSLEER. The CDR3 length is 14 residues. As DNA, the CDR3 is TGCGCCAGCAGCCAATTCAGGGGTGGCACTGAAGCTTTCTTT. Its protein product is CASSQFRGGTEAFF.

In its sample, this clonotype was seen many times. The rearrangement links TRBV7-2 to TRBJ1-2, with D unresolved. Germline V lookup: CDR1 SGHTA, CDR2 FQGNSA. Trimming left V 3 bases short and J 5 bases short, with 10 bases between. The CDR3 runs 13 residues. CDR3 in amino acids: CASSFESRYGYTF. The CDR3 nucleotides read TGTGCCAGCAGCTTCGAATCTAGATATGGCTACACCTTC.

V is TRBV14 and J is TRBJ1-4; D unclear. The CDR3 sequence is 14 residues long. V was trimmed by 1 base and J by 5 bases, leaving 8 bases between them. Looked up from germline, CDR1 is SGHDN and CDR2 is FVKESK. CDR3 DNA sequence: TGTGCCAGCAGCCAAGCCGGAAAAAATGAAAAACTGTTTTTT. Its protein is CASSQAGKNEKLFF. Drawing the rest from reference TRBV14 and TRBJ1-4, the complete variable domain is EAGVTQFPSHSVIEKGQTVTLRCDPISGHDNLYWYRRVMGKEIKFLLHFVKESKQDESGMPNNRFLAERTGGTYSTLKVQPAELEDSGVYFCASSQAGKNEKLFFGSGTQLSVL.

This clonotype was observed at least ten times. The V gene is TRBV7-6, the J gene TRBJ1-5; TRBD1 matches 12 bases. Trimming at V came to 2 bases and at J to 0 bases, leaving 5 bases not matched to a gene. The CDR3 runs to 18 residues. Germline V gene sequence: CDR1 SGHVS, CDR2 FNYEAQ. This CDR3 is CASSLLRDRGRSNQPQHF. CDR3 nucleotide sequence: TGTGCCAGCAGCTTACTCCGGGACAGGGGGCGTAGCAATCAGCCCCAGCATTTT.

The chain recombines TRBV7-3 with TRBJ1-1; 7 bases are a match to TRBD1. J gave up 0 bases and V 5 bases, and 3 bases lay outside the gene matches. This CDR3 contains 14 residues. The germline V gene has CDR1 SGHTA and CDR2 FQGTGA. For the CDR3, the DNA is TGTGCCAGCAGCATGACAGGGTTGAACACTGAAGCTTTCTTT. This gives the protein CASSMTGLNTEAFF.

With regard to this clonotype: Possible read error: a much larger clone is one base away. The CDR3 loop reads CASRGGTGAYTDMQYF. The CDR3 nucleotides are TGTGCCAGCAGGGGGGGAACGGGGGCATACACAGATATGCAGTATTTT. The chain joins TRBV7-8 to TRBJ2-3; D may be TRBD1 or TRBD2 (6 bases each). The length of the CDR3 is 16 residues. From germline, CDR1 is SGHVS and CDR2 FQNEAQ.

This clonotype was found once. Because it lacks the conserved phenylalanine or tryptophan at the end, this CDR3 is likely a read error. The genes are TRBV12-3 or TRBV12-4 and TRBJ1-2; no clear D. This CDR3 contains 13 residues. Deletions cut 1 base from V and 2 bases from J, with 5 bases between. CDR3 bases: TGTGCCAGCAGTTTAGTACAGAACTATGGCTACACCTTA. Amino acids: CASSLVQNYGYTL.

A few counts support this clonotype. The chain couples TRBV2 to TRBJ2-1, with D perhaps matching TRBD1 or TRBD2 (7 bases each). This CDR3 region has 13 residues. The germline V gene has CDR1 SNHLY and CDR2 FYNNEI. Trimming took off 7 bases at V and 15 bases at J, with 22 bases between the two ends. The CDR3 loop reads CASTPGGGTKGFF. Here the CDR3 DNA reads TGTGCCAGCACCCCAGGGGGGGGGACTAAGGGGTTCTTC.

This clonotype was observed a few times. The rearrangement uses TRBV7-6 and TRBJ2-1; TRBD2 might be the D (6 bases). The V gene's germline CDR1 is SGHVS and CDR2 FNYEAQ. Trimming stripped 5 bases from V and 5 bases from J, with 19 bases between. This CDR3 is built from 16 residues. The CDR3 sequence is CASSPQGRGAHNEQFF. The CDR3 DNA is TGTGCCAGCAGCCCCCAAGGGCGGGGTGCCCACAATGAGCAGTTCTTC.